This TCR beta chain derives from a study of T cell responses to AZD1222 COVID-19 vaccine. Study details: The analysis combined second doses at about 4 or about 12 weeks. Broader study findings: The donors showed a predominance of white British ancestry and of females, with possible underestimation of clonal diversity. Per reports, nearly half of all spike-specific TCRs target regions that are unmutated in variants. The peak T cell response came first, and repertoires were sampled only after it.

In the case of this clone: Its antigen is undetermined.

Trimming took 1 base from V and 4 from J, leaving 11 bases between them. This CDR3 is 15 amino acids long. Germline CDR1 reads SGHTS; CDR2 reads YDEGEE. Using immunoSEQ multiplex PCR, the repertoire was profiled, and TCRdb retains in-frame clones only, with some absent. The sample carries around 77,000 clones, roughly 88% recorded once. The chain uses TRBV5-8 and TRBJ1-4; TRBD1 might be the D (6 bases). The sequence derives from an adult in good health. The sample in question was peripheral blood, obtained on day 0 of AZD1222 vaccination. The CDR3 bases are TGTGCCAGCAGCTTGAAACAGGGCGGTAATGAAAAACTGTTTTTT. Protein sequence: CASSLKQGGNEKLFF. Based on the CDR3 plus reference TRBV5-8 and TRBJ1-4, the full variable domain is EAGVTQSPTHLIKTRGQQATLRCSPISGHTSVYWYQQALGLGLQFLLWYDEGEERNRGNFPPRFSGRQFPNYSSELNVNALELEDSALYLCASSLKQGGNEKLFFGSGTQLSVL.